The rows below give T cell receptor beta chains drawn from one sample of a study of cytomegalovirus exposure and HLA in healthy donors. The data were produced by immunoSEQ multiplex PCR, yet TCRdb's version contains in-frame clones alone and is incomplete. This table has 250,000 or so clones, roughly 87% appearing once. Sequences were obtained from PBMCs. These receptors came from a man between 18 and 35 years old in good health and CMV-seropositive. The CDR3 runs from the conserved cysteine through the conserved F or W. A D gene is named only where the DNA matches it firmly. Part of the rows lack a size; the others show once, few, many or a class for expanded clones.

NA,TRBD2,TRBV28,TRBJ2-7,CASSGIAGGYEQYF,TGTGCCAGCAGTGGTATAGCGGGTGGTTACGAGCAGTACTTC
few,TRBD1,TRBV10-3,TRBJ1-1,CAISEQGQLEAFF,TGTGCCATCAGTGAACAGGGACAGCTTGAAGCTTTCTTT
NA,NA,TRBV5-1,TRBJ2-3,CASSLRDIYSDTQYF,TGCGCCAGCAGCCTCCGGGACATATATTCAGATACGCAGTATTTT
NA,NA,TRBV5-1,TRBJ2-1,CASSFRGSGQGSEQFF,TGCGCCAGCAGCTTCCGGGGCAGCGGCCAGGGGAGTGAGCAGTTCTTC
NA,TRBD1,TRBV29-1,TRBJ2-3,CSVEDLLGQGAPTQYF,TGCAGCGTTGAAGATCTTTTGGGACAGGGGGCGCCTACGCAGTATTTT
NA,TRBD2,TRBV5-6,TRBJ2-1,CASSFPGGTFYNEQFF,TGTGCCAGCAGCTTTCCCGGGGGGACTTTCTACAATGAGCAGTTCTTC
NA,TRBD1,TRBV11-2,TRBJ2-2,CASRPFRDRAGTGELFF,TGTGCCAGCAGGCCGTTCCGGGACAGGGCAGGAACCGGGGAGCTGTTTTTT
NA,NA,TRBV6-1,TRBJ1-2,CASSEGAGYTF,TGTGCCAGCAGTGAAGGTGCTGGCTACACCTTC
NA,NA,TRBV30,TRBJ1-2,CAWSRQAANYGYTF,TGTGCCTGGAGTCGGCAGGCAGCTAACTATGGCTACACCTTC
NA,TRBD2,TRBV29-1,TRBJ2-1,CSVVSGLAEYNEQFF,TGCAGCGTTGTGAGTGGACTAGCGGAGTACAATGAGCAGTTCTTC
NA,NA,TRBV11-2,TRBJ2-3,CASSPSTDTQYF,TGTGCCAGCAGCCCTAGCACAGATACGCAGTATTTT
NA,NA,TRBV7-7,TRBJ2-5,CASSPEIQETQYF,TGTGCCAGCAGCCCAGAGATCCAAGAGACCCAGTACTTC
NA,NA,TRBV4-3,TRBJ2-1,CASSQDRLALYNEQFF,TGCGCCAGCAGCCAAGATAGGCTAGCACTTTACAATGAGCAGTTCTTC
NA,NA,TRBV5-4,TRBJ1-1,CASSLGQGPEAFF,TGTGCCAGCAGCTTGGGCCAGGGCCCTGAAGCTTTCTTT
NA,TRBD2,TRBV7-9,TRBJ2-7,CASSGLASSYEQYF,TGTGCCAGCAGCGGACTAGCGTCGTCCTACGAGCAGTACTTC
NA,NA,TRBV4-3,TRBJ2-5,CASSQDLWETQYF,TGCGCCAGCAGCCAAGATCTTTGGGAGACCCAGTACTTC
NA,TRBD1,TRBV2,TRBJ1-1,CASSELGGGRTEAFF,TGTGCCAGCAGTGAGTTAGGAGGGGGCCGCACTGAAGCTTTCTTT
NA,TRBD2,TRBV6-1,TRBJ2-1,CASSESSGDYNEQFF,TGTGCCAGCAGTGAATCTAGCGGGGATTACAATGAGCAGTTCTTC
NA,TRBD1,TRBV4-2,TRBJ2-7,CASSPGTGVDEQYF,TGTGCCAGCAGCCCCGGGACAGGGGTCGACGAGCAGTACTTC
once,TRBD2,TRBV6-5,TRBJ2-7,CASYNTGGEQYF,TGTGCCAGCTACAACACGGGAGGGGAGCAGTACTTC
NA,TRBD1,TRBV29-1,TRBJ1-2,CSVGGQRRNYGYTF,TGCAGCGTCGGGGGACAGAGAAGAAACTATGGCTACACCTTC
NA,NA,TRBV6-5,TRBJ1-1,CASSYLGYGTEAFF,TGTGCCAGCAGTTACTTGGGTTACGGGACTGAAGCTTTCTTT
NA,NA,TRBV5-1,TRBJ2-3,CASSSGLSGHASTDTQYF,TGCGCCAGCAGCTCTGGTTTGAGCGGGCACGCTAGCACAGATACGCAGTATTTT
NA,NA,TRBV29-1,TRBJ1-1,CSVESRMNTEAFF,TGCAGCGTTGAAAGCAGGATGAACACTGAAGCTTTCTTT
NA,NA,TRBV11-2,TRBJ1-2,CASSLSTGGGGYTF,TGTGCCAGCAGCTTATCAACCGGGGGCGGTGGCTACACCTTC
NA,TRBD1,TRBV6-6,TRBJ2-7,CASSDQGVVYEQYF,TGTGCCAGCAGTGATCAGGGGGTCGTATACGAGCAGTACTTC